The T cell receptor (beta chain) described here comes from a study of blood T cell repertoires in COVID-19. Turning to the study itself: In each case, the material was cDNA or gDNA derived from T cells, B-cell-depleted T cells, or PBMCs.

CDR3 length equals 16 residues. With 4 bases removed from V and 0 bases from J, the gap between germline ends came to 14 bases. The germline gives CDR1 SGDLS, CDR2 YYNGEE. Data came from immunoSEQ multiplex PCR; TCRdb stores just in-frame clones and leaves some out. The sample consists of approximately 92,000 clones, around 83% of them appearing once. The specimen sequenced was peripheral blood. The chain couples TRBV9 to TRBJ1-3; TRBD1 is a possible D gene (6 bases). This TCR derives from a man between 65 and 80 years old with active or convalescent COVID-19. This CDR3 is CASSTRQDTSGNTIYF. Here the CDR3 DNA reads TGTGCCAGCAGCACTCGACAGGACACCTCTGGAAACACCATATATTTT.